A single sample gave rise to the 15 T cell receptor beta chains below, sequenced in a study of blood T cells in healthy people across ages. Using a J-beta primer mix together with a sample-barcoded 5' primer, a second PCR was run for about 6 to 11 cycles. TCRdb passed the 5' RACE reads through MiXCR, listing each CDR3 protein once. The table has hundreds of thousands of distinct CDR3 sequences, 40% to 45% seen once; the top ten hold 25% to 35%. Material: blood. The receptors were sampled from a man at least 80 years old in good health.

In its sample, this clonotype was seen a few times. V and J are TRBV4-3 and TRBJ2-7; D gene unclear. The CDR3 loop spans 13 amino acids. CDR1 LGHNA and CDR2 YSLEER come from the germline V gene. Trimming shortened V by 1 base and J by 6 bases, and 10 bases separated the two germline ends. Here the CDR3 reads CASSQVSRAEQYF. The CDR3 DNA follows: TGCGCCAGCAGCCAAGTCTCTCGGGCCGAGCAGTACTTC.

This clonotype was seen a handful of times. The DNA for the CDR3 is TGTGCCAGCAGCCCCCCCTTAGGGGCGGGTGGGGCCAACGTCCTGACTTTC. Protein: CASSPPLGAGGANVLTF. This chain joins TRBV5-5 and TRBJ2-6; D is possibly TRBD1 or TRBD2 (5 bases each). CDR3 length equals 17 residues. V lost 4 bases to trimming and J lost 3 bases, with 17 bases between them. Germline values: CDR1 SGHKS, CDR2 YYEKEE (reference sequence).

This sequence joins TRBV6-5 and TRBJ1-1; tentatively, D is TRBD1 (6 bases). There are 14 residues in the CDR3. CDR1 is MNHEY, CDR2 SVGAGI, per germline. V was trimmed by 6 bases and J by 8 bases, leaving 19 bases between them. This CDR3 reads CASSYQRRTVEAFF. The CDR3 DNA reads TGTGCCAGCAGCTACCAACGTAGGACAGTGGAAGCTTTCTTT.

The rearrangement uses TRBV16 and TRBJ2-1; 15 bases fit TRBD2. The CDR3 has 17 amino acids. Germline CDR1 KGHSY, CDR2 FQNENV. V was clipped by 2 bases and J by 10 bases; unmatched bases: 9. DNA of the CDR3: TGTGCCAGCAGCCAAAGAGGACTAGCGGGAGGGCAGGGAGAGCAGTTCTTC. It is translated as CASSQRGLAGGQGEQFF.

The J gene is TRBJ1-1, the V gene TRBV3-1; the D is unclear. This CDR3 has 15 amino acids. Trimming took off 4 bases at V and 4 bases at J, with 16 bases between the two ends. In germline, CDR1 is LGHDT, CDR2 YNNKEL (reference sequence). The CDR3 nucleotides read TGTGCCAGCAGCCCAAGGCTCTGGCAGAGCACTGAAGCTTTCTTT. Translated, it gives CASSPRLWQSTEAFF. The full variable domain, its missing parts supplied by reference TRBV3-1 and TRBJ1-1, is DTAVSQTPKYLVTQMGNDKSIKCEQNLGHDTMYWYKQDSKKFLKIMFSYNNKELIINETVPNRFSPKSPDKAHLNLHINSLELGDSAVYFCASSPRLWQSTEAFFGQGTRLTVV.

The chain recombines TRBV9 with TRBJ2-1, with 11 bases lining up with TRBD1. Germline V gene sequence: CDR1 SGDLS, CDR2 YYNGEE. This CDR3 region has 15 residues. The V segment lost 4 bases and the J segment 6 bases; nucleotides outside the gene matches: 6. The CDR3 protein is CASSSGQGASNEQFF. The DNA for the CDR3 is TGTGCCAGCAGCTCAGGACAGGGGGCCTCCAATGAGCAGTTCTTC.

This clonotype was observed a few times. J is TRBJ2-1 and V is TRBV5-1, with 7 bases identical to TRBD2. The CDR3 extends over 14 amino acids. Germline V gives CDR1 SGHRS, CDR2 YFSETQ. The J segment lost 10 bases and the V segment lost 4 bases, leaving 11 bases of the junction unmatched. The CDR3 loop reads CASSRSGREDEQFF. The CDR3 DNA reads TGCGCCAGCAGCCGTAGCGGGCGGGAAGACGAGCAGTTCTTC.

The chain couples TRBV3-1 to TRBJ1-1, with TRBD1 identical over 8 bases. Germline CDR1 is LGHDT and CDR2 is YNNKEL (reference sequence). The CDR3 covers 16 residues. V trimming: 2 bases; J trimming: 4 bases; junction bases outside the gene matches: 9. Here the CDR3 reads CASSQWSRQGSTEAFF. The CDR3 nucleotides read TGTGCCAGCAGCCAATGGTCGAGACAGGGGTCCACTGAAGCTTTCTTT.

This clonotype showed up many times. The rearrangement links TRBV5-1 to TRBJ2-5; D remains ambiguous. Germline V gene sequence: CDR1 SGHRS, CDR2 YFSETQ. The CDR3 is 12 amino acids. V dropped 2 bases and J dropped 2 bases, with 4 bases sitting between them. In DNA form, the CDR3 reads TGCGCCAGCAGCTTTTTACAAGAGACCCAGTACTTC. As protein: CASSFLQETQYF.

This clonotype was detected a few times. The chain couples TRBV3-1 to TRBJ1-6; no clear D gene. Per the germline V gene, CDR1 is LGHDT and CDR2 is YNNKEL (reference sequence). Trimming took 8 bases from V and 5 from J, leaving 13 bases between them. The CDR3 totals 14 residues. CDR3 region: CASQEIPNNSPLHF. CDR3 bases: TGTGCCAGCCAGGAGATACCTAATAATTCACCCCTCCACTTT.

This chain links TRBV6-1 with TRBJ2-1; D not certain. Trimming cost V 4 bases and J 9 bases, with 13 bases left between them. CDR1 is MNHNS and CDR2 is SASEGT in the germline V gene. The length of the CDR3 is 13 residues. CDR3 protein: CASSAFETSEQFF. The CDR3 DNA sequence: TGTGCCAGCAGTGCGTTTGAGACAAGTGAGCAGTTCTTC.

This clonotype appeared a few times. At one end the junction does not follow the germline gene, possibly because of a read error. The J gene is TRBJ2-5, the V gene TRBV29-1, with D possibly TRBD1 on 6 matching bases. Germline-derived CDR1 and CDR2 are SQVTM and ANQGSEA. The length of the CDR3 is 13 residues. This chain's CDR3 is CSGESGTRETQYF. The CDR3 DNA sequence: TGCAGCGGTGAATCTGGGACAAGGGAGACCCAGTACTTC.

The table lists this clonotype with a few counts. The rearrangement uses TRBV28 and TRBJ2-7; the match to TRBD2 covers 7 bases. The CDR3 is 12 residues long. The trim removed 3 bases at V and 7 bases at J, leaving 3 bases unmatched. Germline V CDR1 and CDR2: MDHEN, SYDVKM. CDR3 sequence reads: CASSFQAGEQYF. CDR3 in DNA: TGTGCCAGCAGTTTCCAAGCGGGGGAGCAGTACTTC.

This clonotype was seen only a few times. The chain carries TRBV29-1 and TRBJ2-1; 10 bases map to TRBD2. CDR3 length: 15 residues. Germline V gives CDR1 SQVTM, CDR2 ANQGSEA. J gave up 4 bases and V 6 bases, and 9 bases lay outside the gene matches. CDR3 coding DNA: TGCAGCGTACGCCTAGCGGGAGATTCTTACAATGAGCAGTTCTTC. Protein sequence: CSVRLAGDSYNEQFF.

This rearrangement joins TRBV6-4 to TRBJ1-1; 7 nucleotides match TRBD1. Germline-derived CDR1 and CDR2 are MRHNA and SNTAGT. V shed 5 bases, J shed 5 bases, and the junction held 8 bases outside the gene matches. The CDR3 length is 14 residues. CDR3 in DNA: TGTGCCAGCAGTCCGGACAGGACCCGTACTGAAGCTTTCTTT. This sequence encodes CASSPDRTRTEAFF.